What follows describes a single TCR beta chain. This record belongs to a study of blood T cell repertoires in COVID-19. Overall study context: The United States, Italy and Spain provided the acute and convalescent COVID-19 samples.

Original analysis: How many nucleated cells were present was estimated from reference gene primer amplification. Data came from immunoSEQ multiplex PCR; TCRdb stores just in-frame clones and leaves some out. The V and J calls and clone size were taken over from that table, and D and trimming were inferred from the DNA. The sample includes tens of thousands of clones, around 80% of them seen just once. The germline V and J ends were trimmed by 0 bases and 1 base, with 12 bases remaining between them. This CDR3 comprises 15 residues. Germline CDR1 and CDR2: GTSNPN and SVGIG (reference sequence). Sequencing input: peripheral blood. This rearrangement joins TRBV30 to TRBJ1-1; D perhaps matches TRBD1 (5 bases). This receptor was taken from a human donor in a cohort sampled during active COVID-19. This CDR3 is CAWSVLGQGNTEAFF. Here the CDR3 DNA reads TGTGCCTGGAGTGTATTGGGGCAGGGGAACACTGAAGCTTTCTTT.